This record looks at one TCR beta chain sequence and its context. Antigen unknown. Genomic DNA, for the unsorted samples, came from about 90 million PBMCs. This sample is drawn from a study of shared clonotypes between healthy human individuals. Looking at the study overall: The donors, two women and a few men, were aged 18 to 49. Study observations and caveats: Few donors restricted represented genetic and exposure-history diversity.

CDR1 is SGHRS, CDR2 YFSETQ, per germline. V shed 4 bases, J shed 1 base, and the junction held 5 bases outside the gene matches. The CDR3 is made up of 16 amino acids. In replicate PCRs of unsorted PBMC, approximately 280 ng DNA, about 30,000 T cell genomes, was used. Some clones are missing from TCRdb's copy, which holds only in-frame ones; the method was immunoSEQ multiplex PCR. The sample lists approximately 500,000 clones; over 70% were seen once. Sequencing was carried out using PBMCs. The TCR sequence derives from a woman in her 40s in good health. Some clones in this sample may be carry-over from other donors' samples. This chain joins TRBV5-1 and TRBJ2-6; TRBD2 agrees at 7 bases. The CDR3 DNA reads as TGCGCCAGCAGCGGGAACGGGAGGTCTGGGGCCAACGTCCTGACTTTC. Residues: CASSGNGRSGANVLTF.